These T cell receptor beta chains were read from a single sample in a study of cytomegalovirus exposure and HLA in healthy donors. TCRdb's copy holds only in-frame clones and misses some; the assay was immunoSEQ multiplex PCR. Found here are some 120,000 clones, 80% of them singletons; the top ten hold more than 3%. The specimen sequenced was PBMCs. All receptors come from a male donor in good health and CMV-seronegative. Both conserved end residues are part of each CDR3. The D gene is left open where the match is weak. Expanded clones are given a class, and other clones once, few, many or no size at all.

few	TRBJ2-1	TRBV13	TRBD1	CASSSYSDRGPYNEQFF	TGTGCCAGCAGCTCATACTCGGACAGGGGGCCATACAATGAGCAGTTCTTC
-	TRBJ1-1	TRBV14	TRBD1	CASSRNRGGTEAFF	TGTGCCAGCAGTCGAAACAGGGGTGGGACTGAAGCTTTCTTT
once	TRBJ2-7	TRBV19	TRBD1	CASSSGQGAYEQYF	TGTGCCAGTAGTTCCGGACAGGGGGCCTACGAGCAGTACTTC
-	TRBJ1-2	TRBV13	-	CASSFPGGDSRRNKVDGYTF	TGTGCCAGCAGCTTCCCCGGGGGGGATTCGCGTAGGAACAAGGTGGATGGCTACACCTTC
-	TRBJ1-2	TRBV6-1	-	CASRLGLFRSYTF	TGTGCCAGCAGACTAGGCCTATTTAGAAGCTACACCTTC
-	TRBJ2-6	TRBV7-6	-	CASSSGANVLTF	TGTGCCAGCTCTTCTGGGGCCAACGTCCTGACTTTC
-	TRBJ2-7	TRBV13	-	CASSPGPRRRGGYEQYF	TGTGCCAGCAGCCCAGGCCCACGGAGGCGGGGAGGCTACGAGCAGTACTTC
-	TRBJ2-5	TRBV30	TRBD1	CAWNRQGYQETQYF	TGTGCCTGGAATCGACAGGGGTACCAAGAGACCCAGTACTTC
-	TRBJ2-4	TRBV27	TRBD2	CASGLAGLAKNIQYF	TGTGCCAGTGGACTAGCGGGGTTAGCCAAAAACATTCAGTACTTC
-	TRBJ2-7	TRBV5-1	TRBD2	CASSLVLAGGYEQYF	TGCGCCAGCAGCTTGGTACTAGCGGGAGGCTACGAGCAGTACTTC
-	TRBJ1-5	TRBV7-9	-	CSSPRQWTNQPQHF	TGTTCCAGCCCTAGACAGTGGACCAATCAGCCCCAGCATTTT
-	TRBJ2-1	TRBV4-2	TRBD2	CASSLPSGEPYNEQFF	TGTGCCAGCAGCCTTCCTAGCGGGGAGCCCTACAATGAGCAGTTCTTC
-	TRBJ2-1	TRBV28	-	CASSLPDSYNEQFF	TGTGCCAGCAGTTTACCGGACAGTTACAATGAGCAGTTCTTC
-	TRBJ2-2	TRBV9	TRBD2	CASSLGLAWDTGELFF	TGTGCCAGCAGCCTAGGACTAGCGTGGGACACCGGGGAGCTGTTTTTT
-	TRBJ1-2	TRBV6-1	-	CASSEYENYGYTF	TGTGCCAGCAGTGAATATGAGAACTATGGCTACACCTTC
once	TRBJ1-2	TRBV7-9	-	CASSLGDTSNYGYTF	TGTGCCAGCAGCTTAGGGGACACCTCTAACTATGGCTACACCTTC
-	TRBJ1-1	TRBV6-6	-	CASSSLLETGNTEAFF	TGTGCCAGCAGTTCCCTACTCGAGACTGGGAACACTGAAGCTTTCTTT
-	TRBJ1-3	TRBV27	TRBD1	CASSPAGGQGFNTIYF	TGTGCCAGCAGTCCCGCTGGGGGACAGGGTTTCAACACCATATATTTT
-	TRBJ2-5	TRBV5-1	-	CASSLPKAEIQETQYF	TGCGCCAGCAGCTTGCCCAAAGCGGAGATCCAAGAGACCCAGTACTTC
few	TRBJ2-1	TRBV11-2	-	CASSLSIQKQFF	TGTGCCAGCAGCTTATCGATTCAGAAGCAGTTCTTC
-	TRBJ2-7	TRBV6-5	-	CASSYGTPSYEQYF	TGTGCCAGCAGTTACGGCACCCCGTCCTACGAGCAGTACTTC
-	TRBJ1-1	TRBV7-9	-	CASSLALPEAFF	TGTGCCAGCAGCTTAGCTCTACCTGAAGCTTTCTTT
once	TRBJ2-5	TRBV6-1	-	CVAPGDWGETQYF	TGTGTCGCACCGGGGGACTGGGGAGAGACCCAGTACTTC
-	TRBJ1-6	TRBV27	-	CASSYSGGGSPLHF	TGTGCCAGCAGTTACTCCGGGGGAGGGTCACCCCTCCACTTT
-	TRBJ1-1	TRBV6-4	-	CASSDHRVYTEAFF	TGTGCCAGCAGTGATCACAGGGTGTACACTGAAGCTTTCTTT
-	TRBJ1-4	TRBV5-1	TRBD1	CASSGQGAGNEKLFF	TGCGCCAGCAGCGGTCAGGGGGCTGGTAATGAAAAACTGTTTTTT
-	TRBJ2-1	TRBV7-9	-	CASSGIYNEQFF	TGTGCCAGTAGCGGCATCTACAATGAGCAGTTCTTC
-	TRBJ1-5	TRBV21-1	-	CASSKPRDRVQPQHF	TGTGCCAGCAGCAAACCCCGGGACAGGGTGCAGCCCCAGCATTTT
-	TRBJ2-6	TRBV10-3	TRBD1	CAISGGQGPGANGLTF	TGTGCCATCAGTGGGGGACAGGGCCCTGGGGCCAACGGCCTGACTTTC
-	TRBJ2-1	TRBV5-1	TRBD1	CASSKGQGAGEQFF	TGCGCCAGCAGTAAGGGACAGGGGGCAGGTGAGCAGTTCTTC
-	TRBJ2-7	TRBV7-9	-	CASSYPLEPREQYF	TGTGCCAGCAGCTACCCTCTGGAGCCTCGAGAGCAGTACTTC
-	TRBJ1-5	TRBV5-6	-	CASSLNGGGQPQHF	TGTGCCAGCAGCTTGAACGGCGGGGGTCAGCCCCAGCATTTT
-	TRBJ2-7	TRBV5-8	-	CASSSRSRADYEQYF	TGTGCCAGCAGCTCCCGGTCGCGGGCGGACTACGAGCAGTACTTC
-	TRBJ2-1	TRBV2	TRBD1	CASSDPGQGSGNEQFF	TGTGCCAGCAGTGATCCCGGACAGGGGAGTGGAAATGAGCAGTTCTTC
-	TRBJ1-4	TRBV27	-	CASRDGGVGEKLFF	TGTGCCAGCAGGGATGGGGGGGTGGGGGAAAAACTGTTTTTT
-	TRBJ2-3	TRBV7-9	TRBD2	CASSLGLSGSGADTQYF	TGTGCCAGCAGCTTAGGACTGAGCGGGAGTGGTGCAGATACGCAGTATTTT
-	TRBJ2-7	TRBV5-1	-	CASSLDDSYEQYF	TGCGCCAGCAGCTTGGATGACAGTTACGAGCAGTACTTC
few	TRBJ2-3	TRBV7-2	-	CASSFPGVTDTQYF	TGTGCCAGCAGCTTTCCCGGAGTAACAGATACGCAGTATTTT
-	TRBJ1-6	TRBV4-1	-	CANSQDLKRSSYNSPLHF	TGCGCCAACAGCCAAGATCTTAAACGTAGCTCCTATAATTCACCCCTCCACTTT
-	TRBJ2-3	TRBV4-2	-	CASSQLIGRGGLTDTQYF	TGTGCCAGCAGCCAACTTATCGGTAGGGGGGGCCTTACAGATACGCAGTATTTT
-	TRBJ2-2	TRBV11-2	-	CASSLVNSNTGELFF	TGTGCCAGCAGCTTGGTGAACAGCAACACCGGGGAGCTGTTTTTT
-	TRBJ1-3	TRBV18	TRBD1	CASSLGQPSSGNTIYF	TGTGCCAGCTCACTGGGACAGCCCAGCTCTGGAAACACCATATATTTT
-	TRBJ2-6	TRBV6-4	-	CASSDKPTGANVLTF	TGTGCCAGCAGTGACAAGCCGACTGGGGCCAACGTCCTGACTTTC
few	TRBJ2-3	TRBV5-5	TRBD2	CASSLAAAGGPSGTDTQYF	TGTGCCAGCAGCTTGGCCGCAGCGGGAGGGCCTTCGGGCACAGATACGCAGTATTTT
-	TRBJ1-6	TRBV4-1	TRBD1	CASSQERDRANSPLHF	TGCGCCAGCAGCCAAGAACGGGACAGAGCCAATTCACCCCTCCACTTT
-	TRBJ2-1	TRBV2	TRBD2	CASSEVGGGIGEQFF	TGTGCCAGCAGTGAGGTCGGCGGGGGGATAGGTGAGCAGTTCTTC
few	TRBJ2-7	TRBV30	TRBD1	CAWSEGPGQGVSEQYF	TGTGCCTGGAGTGAGGGTCCGGGACAGGGAGTGAGCGAGCAGTACTTC
once	TRBJ2-2	TRBV6-1	TRBD1	CASSAATGGFGELFF	TGTGCCAGCAGTGCCGCGACAGGGGGCTTCGGGGAGCTGTTTTTT
-	TRBJ2-1	TRBV7-2	TRBD1	CASSSQGARGNEQFF	TGTGCCAGCAGCTCACAGGGGGCGCGTGGCAATGAGCAGTTCTTC
once	TRBJ2-1	TRBV6-6	-	CASTILPGEQFF	TGTGCCAGCACTATATTACCTGGTGAGCAGTTCTTC